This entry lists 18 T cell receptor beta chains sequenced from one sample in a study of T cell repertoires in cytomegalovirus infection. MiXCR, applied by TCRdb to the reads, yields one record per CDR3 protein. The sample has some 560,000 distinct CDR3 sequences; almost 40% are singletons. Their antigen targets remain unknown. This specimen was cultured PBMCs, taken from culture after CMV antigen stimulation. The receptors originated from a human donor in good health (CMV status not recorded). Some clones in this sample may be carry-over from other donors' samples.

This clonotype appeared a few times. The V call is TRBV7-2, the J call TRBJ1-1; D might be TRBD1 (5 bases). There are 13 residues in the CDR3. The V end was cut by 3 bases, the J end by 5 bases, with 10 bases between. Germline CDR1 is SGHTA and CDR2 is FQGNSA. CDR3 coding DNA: TGTGCCAGCAGCTTCCAGTGGGGGACTGAAGCTTTCTTT. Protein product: CASSFQWGTEAFF. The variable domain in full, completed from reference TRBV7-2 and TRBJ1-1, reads GAGVSQSPSNKVTEKGKDVELRCDPISGHTALYWYRQSLGQGLEFLIYFQGNSAPDKSGLPSDRFSAERTGGSVSTLTIQRTQQEDSAVYLCASSFQWGTEAFFGQGTRLTVV.

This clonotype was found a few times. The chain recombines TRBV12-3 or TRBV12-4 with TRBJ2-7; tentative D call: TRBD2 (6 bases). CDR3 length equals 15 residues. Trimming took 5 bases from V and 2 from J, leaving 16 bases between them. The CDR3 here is CASSNPRGSAYEQYF. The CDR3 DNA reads TGTGCCAGCAGTAACCCTCGGGGGAGCGCCTACGAGCAGTACTTC.

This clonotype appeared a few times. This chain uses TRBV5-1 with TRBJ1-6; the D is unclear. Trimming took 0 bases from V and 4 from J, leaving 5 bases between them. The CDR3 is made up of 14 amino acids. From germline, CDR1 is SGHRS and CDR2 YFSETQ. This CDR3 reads CASSLDVYNSPLHF. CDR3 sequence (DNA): TGCGCCAGCAGCTTGGACGTATATAATTCACCCCTCCACTTT.

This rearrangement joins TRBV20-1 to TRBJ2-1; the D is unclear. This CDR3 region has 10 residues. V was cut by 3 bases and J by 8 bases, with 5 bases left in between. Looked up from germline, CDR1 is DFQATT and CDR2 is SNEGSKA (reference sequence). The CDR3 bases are TGCAGTGCTAGCCGTTATGAGCAGTTCTTC. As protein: CSASRYEQFF.

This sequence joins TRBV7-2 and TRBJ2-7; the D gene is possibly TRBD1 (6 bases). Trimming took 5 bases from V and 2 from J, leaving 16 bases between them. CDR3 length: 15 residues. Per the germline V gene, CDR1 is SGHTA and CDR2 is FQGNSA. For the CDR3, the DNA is TGTGCCAGCAGCCCTAGGGGGACCTCCCCCTACGAGCAGTACTTC. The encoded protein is CASSPRGTSPYEQYF.

The CDR3 spells CASSSLTGASIGYTF. For the CDR3, the DNA is TGTGCCAGCAGTAGCCTGACAGGGGCGAGTATTGGCTACACCTTC. This chain uses TRBV27 with TRBJ1-2, with TRBD1 matching over 8 bases. This CDR3 contains 15 residues. Germline values: CDR1 MNHEY, CDR2 SMNVEV (reference sequence). The junction had 12 bases not matched to a gene; V was cut back by 5 bases and J by 7 bases.

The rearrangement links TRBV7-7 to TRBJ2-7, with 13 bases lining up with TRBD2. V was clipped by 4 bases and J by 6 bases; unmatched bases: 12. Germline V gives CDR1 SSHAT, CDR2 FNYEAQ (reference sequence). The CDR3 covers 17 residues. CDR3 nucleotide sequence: TGTGCCAGCAGCTCCCGAGCGGGACTAGCGGGGACCCTCGAGCAGTACTTC. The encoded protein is CASSSRAGLAGTLEQYF.

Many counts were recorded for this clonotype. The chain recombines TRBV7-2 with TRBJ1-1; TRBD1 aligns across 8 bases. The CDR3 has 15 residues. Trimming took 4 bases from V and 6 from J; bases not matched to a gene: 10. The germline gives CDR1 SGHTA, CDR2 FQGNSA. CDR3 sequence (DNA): TGTGCCAGCAGCTCGCGGGCAGGGGGCAAGTCTGAAGCTTTCTTT. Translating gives CASSSRAGGKSEAFF.

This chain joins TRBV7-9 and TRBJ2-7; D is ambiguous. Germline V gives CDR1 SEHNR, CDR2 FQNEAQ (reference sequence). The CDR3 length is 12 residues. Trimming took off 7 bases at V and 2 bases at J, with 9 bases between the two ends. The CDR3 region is CASTLDTYEQYF. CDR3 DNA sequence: TGTGCCAGCACCCTTGACACCTACGAGCAGTACTTC.

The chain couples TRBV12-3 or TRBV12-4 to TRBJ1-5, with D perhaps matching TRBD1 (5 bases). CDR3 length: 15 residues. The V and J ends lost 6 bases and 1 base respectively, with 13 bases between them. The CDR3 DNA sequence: TGTGCCAGCAGAACCGGGACGAAGAGCAATCAGCCCCAGCATTTT. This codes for CASRTGTKSNQPQHF.

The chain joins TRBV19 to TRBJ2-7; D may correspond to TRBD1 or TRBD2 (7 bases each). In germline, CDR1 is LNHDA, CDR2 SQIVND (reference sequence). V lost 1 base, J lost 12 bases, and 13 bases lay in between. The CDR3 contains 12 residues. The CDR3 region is CASSIAGGQLYF. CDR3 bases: TGTGCCAGTAGTATAGCGGGGGGACAGCTGTACTTC.

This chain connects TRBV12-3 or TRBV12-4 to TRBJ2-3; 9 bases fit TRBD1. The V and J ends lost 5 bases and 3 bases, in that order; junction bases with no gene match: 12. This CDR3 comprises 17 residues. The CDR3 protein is CASSPTMGQGDTDTQYF. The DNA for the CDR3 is TGTGCCAGCAGTCCGACCATGGGACAGGGTGATACAGATACGCAGTATTTT.

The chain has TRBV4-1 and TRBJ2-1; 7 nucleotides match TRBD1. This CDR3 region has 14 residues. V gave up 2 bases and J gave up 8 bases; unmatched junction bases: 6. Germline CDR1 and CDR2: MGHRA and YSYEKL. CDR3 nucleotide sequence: TGCGCCAGCAGCCAAACCCACACAGGGGATGAGCAGTTCTTC. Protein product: CASSQTHTGDEQFF.

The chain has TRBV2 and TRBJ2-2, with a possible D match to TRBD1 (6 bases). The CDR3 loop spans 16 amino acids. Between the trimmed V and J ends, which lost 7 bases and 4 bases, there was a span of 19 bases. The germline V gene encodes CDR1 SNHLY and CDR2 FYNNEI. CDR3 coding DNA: TGTGCCAGCACCCTCCGGGACATGAGAACCACCGGGGAGCTGTTTTTT. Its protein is CASTLRDMRTTGELFF.

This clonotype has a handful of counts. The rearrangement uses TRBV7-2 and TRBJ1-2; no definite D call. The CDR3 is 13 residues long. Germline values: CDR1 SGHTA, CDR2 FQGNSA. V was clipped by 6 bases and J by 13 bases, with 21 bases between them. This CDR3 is CASRAGPAMNGTF. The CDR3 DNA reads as TGTGCCAGCAGGGCGGGCCCCGCTATGAATGGCACCTTC.

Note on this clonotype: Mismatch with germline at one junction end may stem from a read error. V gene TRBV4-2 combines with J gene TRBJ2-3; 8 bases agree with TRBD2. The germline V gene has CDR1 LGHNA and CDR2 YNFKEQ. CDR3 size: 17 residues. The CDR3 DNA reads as TGTGCCAGCAGCGGCCCCTCGCGGGGGGAAGTCACAGATATGCAGTATTTT. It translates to CASSGPSRGEVTDMQYF.

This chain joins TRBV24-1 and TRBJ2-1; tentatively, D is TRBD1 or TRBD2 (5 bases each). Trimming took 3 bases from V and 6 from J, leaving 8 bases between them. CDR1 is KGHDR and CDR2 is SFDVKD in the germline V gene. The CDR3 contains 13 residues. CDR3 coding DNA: TGTGCCACCAGTGATCGGGACCTCAATGAGCAGTTCTTC. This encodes CATSDRDLNEQFF.

The CDR3 here is CASSIREHTEAFF. CDR3 coding DNA: TGTGCCAGTAGTATCCGGGAACACACTGAAGCTTTCTTT. The chain links TRBV19 to TRBJ1-1; D ambiguous. The CDR3 sequence is 13 residues long. V lost 3 bases and J 3 bases, leaving 8 bases between the germline ends. Looked up from germline, CDR1 is LNHDA and CDR2 is SQIVND (reference sequence).